The present TCR beta chain was sequenced within a study of cytomegalovirus exposure and HLA in healthy donors. Study in general: HLA-typed donors contributed approximately 92 million unique TCRs, which were held in an early data release. Study outcomes and limitations: In a later analysis, most CMV-associated TCR beta chains appeared HLA-restricted. As a later analysis showed, a missense DCLRE1C variant was linked to trimming of TCR beta V- and J-genes.

Concerning this clone: Its antigen is still unknown.

V was clipped by 4 bases and J by 10 bases; unmatched bases: 9. The CDR3 is 13 amino acids. The V gene's germline CDR1 is GTSNPN and CDR2 SVGIG (reference sequence). Donors had nominal health at sampling but likely had unrecorded immune exposures. Vbeta (60) and Jbeta (13) primers were used in the PCR. Clones were sequenced by immunoSEQ multiplex PCR, and TCRdb holds only the in-frame ones, with some missing. The sample gives 200,000 to 250,000 clones, 82% of which show up once; 2.5% to 3.5% is in the top ten. The rearrangement joins TRBV30 to TRBJ2-7, with 11 bases identical to TRBD2. Input material: PBMCs. This receptor was identified in a woman in her forties in good health and CMV-seronegative. The CDR3 loop is CAWTPNLAGGQYF. The CDR3 nucleotides are TGTGCCTGGACCCCGAATCTAGCGGGAGGACAGTACTTC.